The clone carrying this T cell receptor beta chain was seen a few times. Its target is not known. The data derive from a study of T cell repertoires in cytomegalovirus infection. Study-wide context: Evidence of both CMV infection and a matching HLA type came from public TCR beta signatures.

Findings and caveats of the study: Clonotype analysis showed dominance of the ex vivo response by HLA-C-restricted CMV-specific TCR beta clonotypes. Frequencies of public TCR beta families were cumulated, and this identified carriers of CMV plus the relevant HLA.

CDR1 MDHEN and CDR2 SYDVKM come from the germline V gene. V shed 8 bases, J shed 2 bases, and the junction held 17 bases outside the gene matches. This CDR3 contains 17 residues. Each CDR3 protein is one row after TCRdb ran MiXCR on the reads. The data show some 680,000 distinct CDR3 sequences, roughly 35% seen once. The TCR sequence derives from a human donor in good health (CMV status not recorded). Some clones in this sample may be carry-over from other donors' samples. Sequencing was performed on PBMCs. The V call is TRBV28, the J call TRBJ1-1; 7 bases agree with TRBD1. CDR3 protein: CASYATIPGGGNTEAFF. CDR3 in DNA: TGTGCCAGCTATGCAACCATCCCAGGGGGAGGAAACACTGAAGCTTTCTTT.